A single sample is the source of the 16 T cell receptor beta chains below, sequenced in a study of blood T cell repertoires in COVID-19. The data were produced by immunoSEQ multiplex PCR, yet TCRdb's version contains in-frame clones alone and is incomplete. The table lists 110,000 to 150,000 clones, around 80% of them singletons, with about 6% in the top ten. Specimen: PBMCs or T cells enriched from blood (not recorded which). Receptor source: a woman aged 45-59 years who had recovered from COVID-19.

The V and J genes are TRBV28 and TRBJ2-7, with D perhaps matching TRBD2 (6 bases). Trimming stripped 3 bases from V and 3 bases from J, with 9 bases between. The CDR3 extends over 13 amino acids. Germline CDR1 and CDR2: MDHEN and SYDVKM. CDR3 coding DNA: TGTGCCAGCAGTTTGCCGGAGGGCTACGAGCAGTACTTC. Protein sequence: CASSLPEGYEQYF.

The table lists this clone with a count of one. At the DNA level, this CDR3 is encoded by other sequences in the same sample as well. The chain's CDR3 is CASSYSGGTNEKLFF. CDR3 bases: TGTGCCAGCAGTTACTCCGGGGGTACCAATGAAAAACTGTTTTTT. The V call is TRBV6-5, the J call TRBJ1-4; TRBD1 is a possible D gene (5 bases). With 0 bases removed from V and 5 bases from J, the gap between germline ends came to 10 bases. Germline CDR1 and CDR2: MNHEY and SVGAGI. This CDR3 is 15 amino acids long.

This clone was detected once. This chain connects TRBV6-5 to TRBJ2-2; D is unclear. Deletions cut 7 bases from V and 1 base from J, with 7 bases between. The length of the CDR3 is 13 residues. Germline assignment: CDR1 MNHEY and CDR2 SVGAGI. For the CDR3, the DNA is TGTGCCAGCATCTCCGGGAACACCGGGGAGCTGTTTTTT. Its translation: CASISGNTGELFF.

CDR3 residues: CSASVLGQGWTEAFF. Written as DNA, the CDR3 is TGCAGTGCTAGTGTTCTTGGACAGGGATGGACTGAAGCTTTCTTT. This chain joins TRBV20-1 and TRBJ1-1; 8 bases are a match to TRBD1. The CDR3 covers 15 residues. J was trimmed by 5 bases and V by 3 bases; bases with no gene match: 11. From germline, CDR1 is DFQATT and CDR2 SNEGSKA (reference sequence).

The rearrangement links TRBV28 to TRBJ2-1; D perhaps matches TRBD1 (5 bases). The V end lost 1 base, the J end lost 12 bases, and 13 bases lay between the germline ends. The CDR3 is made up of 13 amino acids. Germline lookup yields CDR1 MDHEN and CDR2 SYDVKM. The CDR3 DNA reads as TGTGCCAGCAGTTTATTCCCTCTGACAGCGCAGTTCTTC. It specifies CASSLFPLTAQFF.

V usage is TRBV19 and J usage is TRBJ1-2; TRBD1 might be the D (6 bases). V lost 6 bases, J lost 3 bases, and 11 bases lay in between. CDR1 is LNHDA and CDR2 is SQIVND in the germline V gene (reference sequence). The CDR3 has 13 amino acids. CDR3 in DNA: TGTGCCAGTAGAGGGGGGGCGTACTATGGCTACACCTTC. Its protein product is CASRGGAYYGYTF.

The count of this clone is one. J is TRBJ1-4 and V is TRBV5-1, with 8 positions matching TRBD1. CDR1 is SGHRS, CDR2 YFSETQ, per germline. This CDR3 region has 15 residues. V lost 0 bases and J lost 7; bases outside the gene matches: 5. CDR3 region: CASSLGQGRSEKLFF. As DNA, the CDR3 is TGCGCCAGCAGCTTGGGACAGGGGCGGAGTGAAAAACTGTTTTTT.

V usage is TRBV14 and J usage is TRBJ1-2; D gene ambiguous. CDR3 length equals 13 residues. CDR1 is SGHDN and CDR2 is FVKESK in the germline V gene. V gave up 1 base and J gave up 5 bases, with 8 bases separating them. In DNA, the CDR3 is TGTGCCAGCAGCCAAGTCTCAGCGTATGGCTACACCTTC. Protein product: CASSQVSAYGYTF.

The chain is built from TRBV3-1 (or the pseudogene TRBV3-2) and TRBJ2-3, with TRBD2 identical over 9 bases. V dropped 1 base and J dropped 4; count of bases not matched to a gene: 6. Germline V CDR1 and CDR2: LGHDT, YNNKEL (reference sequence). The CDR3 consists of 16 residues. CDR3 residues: CASSQALAGMADTQYF. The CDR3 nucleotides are TGTGCCAGCAGCCAAGCCCTAGCGGGGATGGCAGATACGCAGTATTTT.

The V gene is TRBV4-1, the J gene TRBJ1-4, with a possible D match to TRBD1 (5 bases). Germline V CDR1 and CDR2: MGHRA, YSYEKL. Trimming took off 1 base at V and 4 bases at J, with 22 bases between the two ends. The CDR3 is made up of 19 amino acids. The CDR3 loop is CASSQVRGQGLLINEKLFF. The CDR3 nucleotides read TGCGCCAGCAGCCAAGTACGTGGGCAGGGCTTGCTAATTAATGAAAAACTGTTTTTT.

This CDR3 reads CASSTTSPRGTEAFF. For the CDR3, the DNA is TGTGCCAGCAGTACGACTTCTCCCAGGGGGACTGAAGCTTTCTTT. The rearrangement uses TRBV28 and TRBJ1-1; 7 positions match TRBD1. The ends lost 5 bases at V and 5 bases at J; junction bases unmatched: 11. Looked up from germline, CDR1 is MDHEN and CDR2 is SYDVKM. CDR3 length equals 15 residues.

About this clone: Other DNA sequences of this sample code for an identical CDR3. CDR3 DNA: TGCAGCGTTGGGACTAGCGGGGCAGATACGCAGTATTTT. Residues: CSVGTSGADTQYF. V gene TRBV29-1 combines with J gene TRBJ2-3; 12 bases are shared with TRBD2. Germline CDR1 reads SQVTM; CDR2 reads ANQGSEA. This CDR3 spans 13 amino acids. V lost 4 bases and J lost 4; bases outside the gene matches: 0.

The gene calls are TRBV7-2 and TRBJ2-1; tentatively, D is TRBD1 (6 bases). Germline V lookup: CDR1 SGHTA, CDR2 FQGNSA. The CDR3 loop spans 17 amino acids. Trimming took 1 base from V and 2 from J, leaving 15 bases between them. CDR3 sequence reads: CASSLDFAQGTYNEQFF. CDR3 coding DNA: TGTGCCAGCAGCTTAGATTTTGCGCAGGGGACCTACAATGAGCAGTTCTTC.

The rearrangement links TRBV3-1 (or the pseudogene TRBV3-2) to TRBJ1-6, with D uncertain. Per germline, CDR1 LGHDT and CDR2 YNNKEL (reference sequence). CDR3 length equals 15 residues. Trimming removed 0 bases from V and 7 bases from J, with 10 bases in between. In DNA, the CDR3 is TGTGCCAGCAGCCAAGATTTCGGAGGGAATTCACCCCTCCACTTT. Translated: CASSQDFGGNSPLHF.

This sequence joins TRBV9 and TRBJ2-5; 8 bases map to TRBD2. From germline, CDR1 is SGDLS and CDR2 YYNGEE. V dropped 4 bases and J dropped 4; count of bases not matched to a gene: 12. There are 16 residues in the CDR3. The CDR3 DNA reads TGTGCCAGCAGCCCTCCCGGCGGGGGGCTATTAGAGACCCAGTACTTC. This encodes CASSPPGGGLLETQYF.

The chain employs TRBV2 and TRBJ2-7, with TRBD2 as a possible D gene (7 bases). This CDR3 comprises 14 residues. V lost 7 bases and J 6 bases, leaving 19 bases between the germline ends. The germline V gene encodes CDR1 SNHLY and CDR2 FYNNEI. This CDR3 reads CASTLGWGGSEQYF. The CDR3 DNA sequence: TGTGCCAGCACCCTCGGGTGGGGGGGCTCCGAGCAGTACTTC.